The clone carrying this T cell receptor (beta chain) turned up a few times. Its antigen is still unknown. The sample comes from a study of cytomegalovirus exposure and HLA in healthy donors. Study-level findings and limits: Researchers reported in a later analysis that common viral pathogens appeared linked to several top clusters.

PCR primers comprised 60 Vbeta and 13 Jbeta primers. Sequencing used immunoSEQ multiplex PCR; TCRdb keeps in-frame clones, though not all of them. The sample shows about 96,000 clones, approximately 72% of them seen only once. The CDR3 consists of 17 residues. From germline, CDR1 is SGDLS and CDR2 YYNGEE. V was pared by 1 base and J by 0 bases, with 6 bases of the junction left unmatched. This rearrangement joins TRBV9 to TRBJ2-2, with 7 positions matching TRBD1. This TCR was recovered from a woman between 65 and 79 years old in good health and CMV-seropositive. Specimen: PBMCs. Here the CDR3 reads CASSVRTGAANTGELFF. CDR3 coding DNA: TGTGCCAGCAGCGTACGTACAGGGGCAGCGAACACCGGGGAGCTGTTTTTT.